This is a list of T cell receptor beta chains from one sample in a study of CD8+ T cells in alopecia areata. Produced via immunoSEQ multiplex PCR; TCRdb's table is partial and in-frame only. The sample records 65,000 to 100,000 clones, roughly half being singletons. The sample comprised NKG2D-high CD8+ T cells sorted from blood. All receptors derive from a human donor with alopecia areata. CDR3s include the opening cysteine and the closing phenylalanine or tryptophan. A D gene is named only where the DNA matches it firmly. Not every row has a clone size; where given, it reads once, few, many or a size class.

clone size: .
V gene: TRBV9
J gene: TRBJ1-2
D gene: TRBD1
CDR3 DNA: TGTGCCACCCGGACAGGGGATGGCTACACCTTC
CDR3 protein: CATRTGDGYTF

clone size: .
V gene: TRBV13
J gene: TRBJ2-3
D gene: .
CDR3 DNA: TGTGCCAGCAGCGATACCCCCGCAGATACGCAGTATTTT
CDR3 protein: CASSDTPADTQYF

clone size: few
V gene: TRBV4-1
J gene: TRBJ2-7
D gene: .
CDR3 DNA: TGCGCCAGCAGCCAAGCCCCAGGGTACGAGCAGTACTTC
CDR3 protein: CASSQAPGYEQYF

clone size: .
V gene: TRBV10-3
J gene: TRBJ2-7
D gene: TRBD1
CDR3 DNA: TGTGCCATCAGTGGGGACAGCTCCTACGAGCAGTACTTC
CDR3 protein: CAISGDSSYEQYF

clone size: few
V gene: TRBV10-3
J gene: TRBJ1-1
D gene: TRBD1
CDR3 DNA: TGTGCCATCACATCGCCACGGACAGGGGTTTTCATGAACACTGAAGCTTTCTTT
CDR3 protein: CAITSPRTGVFMNTEAFF

clone size: .
V gene: TRBV28
J gene: TRBJ2-5
D gene: .
CDR3 DNA: TGTGCCAGCAGTTTATTACGGGACTACCAAGAGACCCAGTACTTC
CDR3 protein: CASSLLRDYQETQYF

clone size: few
V gene: TRBV28
J gene: TRBJ2-3
D gene: .
CDR3 DNA: TGTGCCAGCAGAAGACTTAGCACAGATACGCAGTATTTT
CDR3 protein: CASRRLSTDTQYF

clone size: once
V gene: TRBV4-1
J gene: TRBJ2-7
D gene: .
CDR3 DNA: TGCGCCAGCAGCCATCCCCAGGGATACGAGCAGTACTTC
CDR3 protein: CASSHPQGYEQYF

clone size: few
V gene: TRBV29-1
J gene: TRBJ2-7
D gene: .
CDR3 DNA: TGCAGCGTTGAAGATCTCGGCACTTCCTACGAGCAGTACTTC
CDR3 protein: CSVEDLGTSYEQYF

clone size: few
V gene: TRBV29-1
J gene: TRBJ2-7
D gene: .
CDR3 DNA: TGCAGCGTCGAGGGTACAGCCATCTACGAGCAGTACTTC
CDR3 protein: CSVEGTAIYEQYF

clone size: .
V gene: TRBV4-2
J gene: TRBJ2-6
D gene: .
CDR3 DNA: TGTGCCAGCAGCCAAGCGGGAGGGGGCGCATCTGGGGCCAACGTCCTGACTTTC
CDR3 protein: CASSQAGGGASGANVLTF

clone size: few
V gene: TRBV5-6
J gene: TRBJ2-7
D gene: .
CDR3 DNA: TGTGCCAGCAGCTTGGTGGGGACGGAGTTAACCTACGAGCAGTACTTC
CDR3 protein: CASSLVGTELTYEQYF

clone size: .
V gene: TRBV7-8
J gene: TRBJ2-7
D gene: .
CDR3 DNA: TGTGCCAGCAGCGACTACGAGCAGTACTTC
CDR3 protein: CASSDYEQYF

clone size: once
V gene: TRBV4-1
J gene: TRBJ1-2
D gene: .
CDR3 DNA: TGCGCCAGCAGCCAATTCGACGACGGTTTAAATGGCTACACCTTC
CDR3 protein: CASSQFDDGLNGYTF

clone size: .
V gene: TRBV2
J gene: TRBJ2-1
D gene: TRBD2
CDR3 DNA: TGTGCCAGCAGCACTAGCGGGAGTTACAATGAGCAGTTCTTC
CDR3 protein: CASSTSGSYNEQFF

clone size: .
V gene: TRBV29-1
J gene: TRBJ2-5
D gene: TRBD2
CDR3 DNA: TGCAGCGTTGGGTTATTAGCGGGGGCCCGAAGGGAGACCCAGTACTTC
CDR3 protein: CSVGLLAGARRETQYF

clone size: .
V gene: TRBV29-1
J gene: TRBJ1-1
D gene: .
CDR3 DNA: TGCAGCGTATGGACAGATGAAGCTTTCTTT
CDR3 protein: CSVWTDEAFF

clone size: few
V gene: TRBV5-5
J gene: TRBJ2-2
D gene: .
CDR3 DNA: TGTGCCAGCTCGACGAACACCGGGGAGCTGTTTTTT
CDR3 protein: CASSTNTGELFF

clone size: few
V gene: TRBV5-1
J gene: TRBJ2-7
D gene: TRBD1
CDR3 DNA: TGCGCCAGCAGTCTAAGCCGGGACAGCGCTACCTACGAGCAGTACTTC
CDR3 protein: CASSLSRDSATYEQYF

clone size: .
V gene: TRBV6-5
J gene: TRBJ2-3
D gene: .
CDR3 DNA: TGTGCCAGCAGTTCCGCTACCGTAGGCACAGATACGCAGTATTTT
CDR3 protein: CASSSATVGTDTQYF

clone size: .
V gene: TRBV7-2
J gene: TRBJ1-2
D gene: TRBD1
CDR3 DNA: TGTGCCAGCAGCACCACGACAGGGGCCGCTTGGCCCTATGGCTACACCTTC
CDR3 protein: CASSTTTGAAWPYGYTF

clone size: .
V gene: TRBV29-1
J gene: TRBJ2-2
D gene: .
CDR3 DNA: TGCAGCGTTGACCTCACCGGGGAGCTGTTTTTT
CDR3 protein: CSVDLTGELFF

clone size: .
V gene: TRBV6-6
J gene: TRBJ2-7
D gene: .
CDR3 DNA: TGTGCCAGCAGTGACACTAGTTACTACGAGCAGTACTTC
CDR3 protein: CASSDTSYYEQYF

clone size: .
V gene: TRBV30
J gene: TRBJ2-5
D gene: .
CDR3 DNA: TGTGCCTGGTCATCGGGAGACGCGGAGACCCAGTACTTC
CDR3 protein: CAWSSGDAETQYF

clone size: .
V gene: TRBV5-1
J gene: TRBJ1-1
D gene: .
CDR3 DNA: TGCGCCAGCAGCTTGGATTCAGGCACTGAAGCTTTCTTT
CDR3 protein: CASSLDSGTEAFF

clone size: .
V gene: TRBV29-1
J gene: TRBJ2-7
D gene: .
CDR3 DNA: TGCAGCGTTGTGTTGGGGGGCTACGAGCAGTACTTC
CDR3 protein: CSVVLGGYEQYF

clone size: few
V gene: TRBV28
J gene: TRBJ2-5
D gene: TRBD2
CDR3 DNA: TGTGCCAGCATCTCAGGGACTAGCGCTACCTTGCGGGAGACCCAGTACTTC
CDR3 protein: CASISGTSATLRETQYF